This section outlines one T cell receptor beta chain sequence together with its context. The data belong to a study of PD-1 blockade in mismatch repair-deficient tumors. Overall study context: Patients had roughly twelve mismatch repair-deficient cancer types, all previously treated and progressing.

The CDR3 spans 16 residues. CDR1 is GTSNPN and CDR2 is SVGIG in the germline V gene (reference sequence). Trimming pared 2 bases from V and 4 bases from J, leaving 18 bases between. Produced via immunoSEQ multiplex PCR; TCRdb's table is partial and in-frame only. The sample carries around 62,000 clones, roughly 80% recorded once. The clonotype was recovered from an adult with mismatch repair-deficient cancer. The sequenced sample was peripheral blood, obtained 2 weeks after starting pembrolizumab. The chain couples TRBV30 to TRBJ2-1; D ambiguous. The CDR3 here is CAWSPKASRRYNEQFF. CDR3 in DNA: TGTGCCTGGAGTCCTAAGGCGTCAAGACGATACAATGAGCAGTTCTTC. The full variable domain, its missing parts supplied by reference TRBV30 and TRBJ2-1, is SQTIHQWPATLVQPVGSPLSLECTVEGTSNPNLYWYRQAAGRGLQLLFYSVGIGQISSEVPQNLSASRPQDRQFILSSKKLLLSDSGFYLCAWSPKASRRYNEQFFGPGTRLTVL.